Each of the 6 T cell receptor beta chains below was sequenced from the same sample in a study of T cell responses to AZD1222 COVID-19 vaccine. Repertoires were generated with immunoSEQ multiplex PCR, while TCRdb's copy carries only in-frame clones and drops some. The repertoire includes 100,000 to 150,000 clones, about 88% of them detected once, and roughly 4.4% sits in the top ten. The specimen comprised peripheral blood, sampled on day 0 of AZD1222 vaccination. These receptors all stem from an adult in good health.

This clone was seen a single time. The chain is built from TRBV11-2 and TRBJ2-5; 7 nucleotides agree with TRBD2. V shed 5 bases and J 4 bases; nucleotides not matched to a gene: 7. The CDR3 is 14 residues long. In germline, CDR1 is SGHAT, CDR2 FQNNGV. The CDR3: CASSPAGRAETQYF. The CDR3 DNA is TGTGCCAGCAGCCCGGCGGGGAGGGCAGAGACCCAGTACTTC.

The chain uses TRBV7-9 and TRBJ1-2; D is possibly TRBD1 (5 bases). From germline, CDR1 is SEHNR and CDR2 FQNEAQ (reference sequence). The CDR3 is 15 amino acids. V lost 5 bases and J lost 4, with 17 bases in between. The CDR3 reads CASSPRTQDPYGYTF. The CDR3 DNA follows: TGTGCCAGCAGCCCAAGGACACAAGACCCCTATGGCTACACCTTC.

This rearrangement joins TRBV5-1 to TRBJ1-4; D call uncertain. V lost 0 bases and J 8 bases, leaving 14 bases between the germline ends. This CDR3 spans 15 amino acids. Germline V gene data show CDR1 as SGHRS and CDR2 as YFSETQ. CDR3 region: CASSLGSTLREKLFF. In DNA form, the CDR3 reads TGCGCCAGCAGCTTGGGTAGTACACTGCGGGAAAAACTGTTTTTT.

This sequence joins TRBV18 and TRBJ1-1; D remains ambiguous. Trimming removed 3 bases at V and 4 bases at J, with 12 bases between. From germline, CDR1 is KGHSH and CDR2 LQKENI. The CDR3 has 14 amino acids. CDR3 bases: TGTGCCAGCTCACCGCAGGATTTCGGCACTGAAGCTTTCTTT. Translated, it gives CASSPQDFGTEAFF.

The J gene is TRBJ2-7, the V gene TRBV11-2; D is ambiguous. CDR3 length: 14 residues. Germline V gene lookup returns CDR1 SGHAT and CDR2 FQNNGV. V was clipped by 4 bases and J by 2 bases, with 12 bases between them. In DNA form, the CDR3 reads TGTGCCAGCAGCTCGACGACGGATACCTACGAGCAGTACTTC. Protein sequence: CASSSTTDTYEQYF.

V usage is TRBV27 and J usage is TRBJ1-5; weak D call: TRBD1 (5 bases). The V gene lost 2 bases and the J gene lost 4 bases, with 12 bases spanning the gap. The germline V gene encodes CDR1 MNHEY and CDR2 SMNVEV (reference sequence). The CDR3 sequence is 15 residues long. CDR3 in amino acids: CASSLEGRANQPQHF. The CDR3 DNA reads TGTGCCAGCAGTTTAGAGGGACGTGCAAATCAGCCCCAGCATTTT.